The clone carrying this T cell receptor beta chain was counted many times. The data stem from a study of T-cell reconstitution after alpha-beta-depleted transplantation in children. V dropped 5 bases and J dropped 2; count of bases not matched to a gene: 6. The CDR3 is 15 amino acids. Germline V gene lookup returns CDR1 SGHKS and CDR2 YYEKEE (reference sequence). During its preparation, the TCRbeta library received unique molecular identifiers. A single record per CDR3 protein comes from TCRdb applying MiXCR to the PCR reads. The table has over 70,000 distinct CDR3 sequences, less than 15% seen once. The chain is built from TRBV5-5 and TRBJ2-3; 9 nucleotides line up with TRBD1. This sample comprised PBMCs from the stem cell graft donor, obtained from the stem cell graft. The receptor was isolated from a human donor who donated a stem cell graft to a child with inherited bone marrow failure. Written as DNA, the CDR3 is TGTGCCAGCAGTAACCGGGACAGGGTCACAGATACGCAGTATTTT. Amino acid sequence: CASSNRDRVTDTQYF.